One sample yielded the 7 T cell receptor beta chains listed below, sequenced in a study of blood T cells in healthy people across ages. Then a second PCR, running roughly 7 to 11 cycles, was carried out with a sample-barcoded 5' primer and a J-beta primer mix. TCRdb analysed the 5' RACE reads with MiXCR anew, one entry per CDR3 protein. The top ten hold approximately 31% of the sample, which has 730,000 or so distinct CDR3 sequences, around 43% seen once. Sequenced: blood. The origin of the receptors is a man aged 80 or over in good health.

This clonotype was seen a handful of times. The V call is TRBV14, the J call TRBJ2-1; 9 bases fit TRBD2. The CDR3 is 16 amino acids. Germline values: CDR1 SGHDN, CDR2 FVKESK. The J segment lost 2 bases and the V segment lost 1 base, leaving 3 bases of the junction unmatched. CDR3 sequence (DNA): TGTGCCAGCAGCCAAGCTCGCGGGGGGGCCTACAATGAGCAGTTCTTC. It codes for CASSQARGGAYNEQFF.

This clonotype was detected only a few times. The genes are TRBV20-1 and TRBJ2-7; 15 bases map to TRBD2. There are 16 residues in the CDR3. The germline gives CDR1 DFQATT, CDR2 SNEGSKA (reference sequence). Germline trimming cut 8 bases from V and 2 bases from J; bases unmatched to any gene: 10. Here the CDR3 reads CSPYGTSGRSTYEQYF. The CDR3 DNA is TGCAGTCCTTACGGGACTAGCGGGAGGTCCACCTACGAGCAGTACTTC.

This clonotype was counted at least ten times. This chain links TRBV3-1 with TRBJ2-5; either TRBD1 or TRBD2 may supply D (5 bases each). V was trimmed by 0 bases and J by 10 bases, leaving 18 bases between them. Germline V gives CDR1 LGHDT, CDR2 YNNKEL (reference sequence). There are 15 residues in the CDR3. The CDR3 reads CASSQEGTSKIGQYF. DNA for the CDR3: TGTGCCAGCAGCCAAGAGGGGACCTCCAAGATCGGCCAGTACTTC.

There are a few counts of this clonotype. The chain combines TRBV11-2 with TRBJ2-5, with 8 bases matching TRBD1. V dropped 0 bases and J dropped 4; count of bases not matched to a gene: 4. The V gene's germline CDR1 is SGHAT and CDR2 FQNNGV. CDR3 length: 15 amino acids. The DNA for the CDR3 is TGTGCCAGCAGCTTAGACAGGGGGCTGGGAGAGACCCAGTACTTC. Translating gives CASSLDRGLGETQYF. The full variable domain, its missing parts supplied by reference TRBV11-2 and TRBJ2-5, is EAGVAQSPRYKIIEKRQSVAFWCNPISGHATLYWYQQILGQGPKLLIQFQNNGVVDDSQLPKDRFSAERLKGVDSTLKIQPAKLEDSAVYLCASSLDRGLGETQYFGPGTRLLVL.

This clonotype has just a few counts. The chain is built from TRBV25-1 and TRBJ2-5, with 9 bases fitting TRBD2. The germline V gene encodes CDR1 MGHDK and CDR2 SYGVNS. V lost 3 bases to trimming and J lost 5 bases; unmatched junction nucleotides: 4. The CDR3 length is 14 residues. The CDR3 DNA reads as TGTGCCAGCAGTGAGCTAGCGGGATCGGAGACCCAGTACTTC. Translation: CASSELAGSETQYF.

The genes are TRBV20-1 and TRBJ2-5; D ambiguous. This CDR3 has 14 amino acids. CDR1 and CDR2 from the germline V gene are DFQATT and SNEGSKA (reference sequence). The V and J ends lost 0 bases and 2 bases respectively, with 10 bases between them. CDR3 sequence: CSARDGRAQETQYF. The CDR3, as DNA: TGCAGTGCTAGAGATGGACGGGCGCAAGAGACCCAGTACTTC.

On this clonotype itself: A much larger clone lies one base from this, so it may be a read error. The rearrangement uses TRBV12-3 or TRBV12-4 and TRBJ2-4; the D call may be TRBD1 or TRBD2 (5 bases each). Judging by the DNA end, TRBJ2-5 fits better; the J call may be wrong. The CDR3 covers 14 residues. CDR3 in DNA: TGTGCCAGCAGTTTAAGAAGGGACGGAGAGACCCAGTACTTC. Amino acids: CASSLRRDGETQYF.